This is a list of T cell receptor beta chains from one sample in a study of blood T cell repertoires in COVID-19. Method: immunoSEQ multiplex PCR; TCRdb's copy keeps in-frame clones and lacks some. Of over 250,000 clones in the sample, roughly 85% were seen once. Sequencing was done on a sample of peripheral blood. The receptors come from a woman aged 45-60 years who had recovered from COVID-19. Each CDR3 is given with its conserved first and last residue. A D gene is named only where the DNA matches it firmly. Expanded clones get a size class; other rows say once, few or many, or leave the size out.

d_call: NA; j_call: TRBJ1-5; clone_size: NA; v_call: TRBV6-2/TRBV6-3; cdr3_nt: TGTGCCAGCAGTTACTCAGCCAGGGGAGGCAATCAGCCCCAGCATTTT; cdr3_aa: CASSYSARGGNQPQHF
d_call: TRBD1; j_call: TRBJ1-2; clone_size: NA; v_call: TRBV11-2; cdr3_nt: TGTGCCAGCAGCGAAGGTCCCGGACAGGGGGCCTATGGCTACACCTTC; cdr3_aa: CASSEGPGQGAYGYTF
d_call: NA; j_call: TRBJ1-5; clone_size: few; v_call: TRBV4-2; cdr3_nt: TGTGCCAGCAGCCAAGATTTGCGGGCAGGGACCCTGCGGGGGGGCAATCAGCCCCAGCATTTT; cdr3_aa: CASSQDLRAGTLRGGNQPQHF
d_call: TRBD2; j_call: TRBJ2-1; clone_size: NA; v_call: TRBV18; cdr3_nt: TGTGCCAGCTCACCGAGGGGACTAGCGGGGGGGAGCTCCTACAATGAGCAGTTCTTC; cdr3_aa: CASSPRGLAGGSSYNEQFF
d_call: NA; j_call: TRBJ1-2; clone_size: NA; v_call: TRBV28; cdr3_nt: TGTGCCAGCAGGGAGACCAGGGGCGACTATGGCTACACCTTC; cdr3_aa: CASRETRGDYGYTF
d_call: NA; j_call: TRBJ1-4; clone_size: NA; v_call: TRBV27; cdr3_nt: TGTGCCAGCACGGGGTTAGCTAATGAAAAACTGTTTTTT; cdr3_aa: CASTGLANEKLFF
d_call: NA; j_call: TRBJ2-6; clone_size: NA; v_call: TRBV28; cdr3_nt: TGTGCCAGCAGTCCCCCTTCGGGGGCCAACGTCCTGACTTTC; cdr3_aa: CASSPPSGANVLTF
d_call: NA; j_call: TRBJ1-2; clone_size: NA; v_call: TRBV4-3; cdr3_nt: TGCGCCAGCAGCCAAGTCACACAGGCGACCTATGGCTACACCTTC; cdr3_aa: CASSQVTQATYGYTF
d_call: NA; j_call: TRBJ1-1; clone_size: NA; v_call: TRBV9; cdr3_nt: TGTGCCAGCAGCGCGACAGGCCTGGCCACTGAAGCTTTCTTT; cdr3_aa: CASSATGLATEAFF
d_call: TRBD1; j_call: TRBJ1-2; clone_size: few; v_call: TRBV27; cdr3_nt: TGTGCCAGCAGTCTCGACAGGGCCCTGGGCTACACCTTC; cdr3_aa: CASSLDRALGYTF
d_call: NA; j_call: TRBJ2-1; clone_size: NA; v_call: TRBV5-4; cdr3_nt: TGTGCCAGCAGCGCAGAGACTTCCTTTTACAATGAGCAGTTCTTC; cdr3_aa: CASSAETSFYNEQFF
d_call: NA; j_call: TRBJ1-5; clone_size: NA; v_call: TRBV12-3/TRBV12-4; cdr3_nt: TGTGCCAGCAGTTCACCCCCAGATCAGCCCCAGCATTTT; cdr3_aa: CASSSPPDQPQHF
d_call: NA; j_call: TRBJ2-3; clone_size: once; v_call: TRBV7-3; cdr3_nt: TGTGCCAGCAGCTTACGAGGGCTCGCAGATACGCAGTATTTT; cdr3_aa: CASSLRGLADTQYF
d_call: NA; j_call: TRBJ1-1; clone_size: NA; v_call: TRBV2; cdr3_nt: TGTGCATCAACAGGGAGCCCGGACACTGAAGCTTTCTTT; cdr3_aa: CASTGSPDTEAFF
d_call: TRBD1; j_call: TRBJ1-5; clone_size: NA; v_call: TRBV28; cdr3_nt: TGTGCCAGCAGCCTCGGGACAGGGGTCAGCCAGCCCCAGCATTTT; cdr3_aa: CASSLGTGVSQPQHF
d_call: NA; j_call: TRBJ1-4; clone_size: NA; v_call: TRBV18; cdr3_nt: TGTGCCAGCTCACCAGGACAGATTAAGACAACTAATGAAAAACTGTTTTTT; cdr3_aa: CASSPGQIKTTNEKLFF
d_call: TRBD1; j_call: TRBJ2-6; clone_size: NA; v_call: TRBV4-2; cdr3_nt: TGTGCCAGCAGCAACGAACAGGGGACTGGGGCCAACGTCCTGACTTTC; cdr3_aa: CASSNEQGTGANVLTF
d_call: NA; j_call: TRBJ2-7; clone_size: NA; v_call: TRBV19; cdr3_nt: TGTGCCAGTAGTCCCACTTCCAAGCGGCTCTCCTACGAGCAGTACTTC; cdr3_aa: CASSPTSKRLSYEQYF
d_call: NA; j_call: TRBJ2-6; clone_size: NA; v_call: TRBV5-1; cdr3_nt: TGCGCCAGCAGCTTGGTCAGGGGAGCAGCTGGGGCCAACGTCCTGACTTTC; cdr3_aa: CASSLVRGAAGANVLTF
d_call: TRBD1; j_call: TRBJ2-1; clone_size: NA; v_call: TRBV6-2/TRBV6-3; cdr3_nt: TGTGCCAGCAGCCCAGGGGACAGTACCTACAATGAGCAGTTCTTC; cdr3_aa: CASSPGDSTYNEQFF
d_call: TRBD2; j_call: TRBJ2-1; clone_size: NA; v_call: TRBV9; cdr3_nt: TGTGCCAGCAGCGTCCCCACTAGCGAGATCTACAATGAGCAGTTCTTC; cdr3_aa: CASSVPTSEIYNEQFF
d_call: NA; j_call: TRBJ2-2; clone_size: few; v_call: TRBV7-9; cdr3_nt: TGTGCCAGCAGCCCCACCAGGGTCGGGACCGGGGAGCTGTTTTTT; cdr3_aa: CASSPTRVGTGELFF
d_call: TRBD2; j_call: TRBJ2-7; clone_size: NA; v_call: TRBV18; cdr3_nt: TGTGCCAGCTCACCAGGGGGAGCGGGGGCGTCGGACGAGCAGTACTTC; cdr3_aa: CASSPGGAGASDEQYF
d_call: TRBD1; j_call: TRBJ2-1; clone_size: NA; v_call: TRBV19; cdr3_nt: TGTGCCAGTAGTTCCAGCAGGGGGCGGCTAAACAATGAGCAGTTCTTC; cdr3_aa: CASSSSRGRLNNEQFF
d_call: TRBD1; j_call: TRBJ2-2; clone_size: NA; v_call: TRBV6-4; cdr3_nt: TGTGCCAGCAGCAGACAGGGGGCGACCGGGGAGCTGTTTTTT; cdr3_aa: CASSRQGATGELFF
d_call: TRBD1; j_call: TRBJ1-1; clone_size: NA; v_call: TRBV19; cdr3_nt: TGTGCCAGTAGTACCCCGACAGGGTCGGGGTTGGGGAGCACTGAAGCTTTCTTT; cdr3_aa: CASSTPTGSGLGSTEAFF
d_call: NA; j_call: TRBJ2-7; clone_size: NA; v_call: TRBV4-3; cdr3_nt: TGCGCCAGCAGCCAAACCTCTACCTACGAGCAGTACTTC; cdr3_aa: CASSQTSTYEQYF
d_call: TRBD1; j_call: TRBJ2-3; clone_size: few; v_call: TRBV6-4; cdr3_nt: TGTGCCAGCAGAAGGACAGGGAGCACAGATACGCAGTATTTT; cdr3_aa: CASRRTGSTDTQYF
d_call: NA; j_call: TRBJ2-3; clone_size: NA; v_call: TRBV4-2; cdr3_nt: TGTGCCAGCAGCCAAGTGTCAGGGGCAGATACGCAGTATTTT; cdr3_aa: CASSQVSGADTQYF
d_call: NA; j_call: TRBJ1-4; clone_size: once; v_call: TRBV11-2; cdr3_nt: TGTGCCAGCAGCTTCGGGTCGGGTAATGAAAAACTGTTTTTT; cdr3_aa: CASSFGSGNEKLFF
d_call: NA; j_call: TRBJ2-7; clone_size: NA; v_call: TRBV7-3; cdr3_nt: TGTGCCAGCAGTCGAGGGCCGGCCGGGGTCTACGAGCAGTACTTC; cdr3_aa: CASSRGPAGVYEQYF
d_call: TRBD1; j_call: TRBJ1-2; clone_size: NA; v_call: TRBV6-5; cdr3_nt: TGTGCCAGCAGTCCCGACAGGGACACCCTCTATGGCTACACCTTC; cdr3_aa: CASSPDRDTLYGYTF
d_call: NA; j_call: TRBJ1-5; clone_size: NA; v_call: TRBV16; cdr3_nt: TGTGCCAGCAGCCAATCTATCTGGCCCCAGCATTTT; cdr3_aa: CASSQSIWPQHF
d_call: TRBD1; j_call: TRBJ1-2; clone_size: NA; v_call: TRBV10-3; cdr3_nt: TGTGCCATCAGCCTAACCGGGACAGGAATTGTTAATGGCTACACCTTC; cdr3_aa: CAISLTGTGIVNGYTF
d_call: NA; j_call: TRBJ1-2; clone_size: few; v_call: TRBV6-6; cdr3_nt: TGTGCCAGCGAGTTTCGCAGGGGTTCGGTTAGTGGCTACACCTTC; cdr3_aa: CASEFRRGSVSGYTF
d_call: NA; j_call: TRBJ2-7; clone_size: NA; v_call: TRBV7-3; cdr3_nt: TGTGCCAGCAGCTTAAGGGGGACAAGCTCCTACGAGCAGTACTTC; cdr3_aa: CASSLRGTSSYEQYF
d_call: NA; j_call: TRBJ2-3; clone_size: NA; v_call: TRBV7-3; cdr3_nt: TGTGCCAGCAGCTTAAATCCTCGGGATACGCAGTATTTT; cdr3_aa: CASSLNPRDTQYF
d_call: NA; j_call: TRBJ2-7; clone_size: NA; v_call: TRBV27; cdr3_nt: TGTGCCAGCAGTCGGCGCGAAGAGCGCAAGTTCTACGAGCAGTACTTC; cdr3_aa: CASSRREERKFYEQYF
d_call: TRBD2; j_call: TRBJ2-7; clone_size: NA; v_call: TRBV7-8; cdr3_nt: TGTGCCAGCAGCCCGGTCGGGGGGAGCAGCTCCTACGAGCAGTACTTC; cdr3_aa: CASSPVGGSSSYEQYF
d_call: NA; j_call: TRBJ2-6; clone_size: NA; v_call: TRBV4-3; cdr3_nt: TGCGCCAGCAGCCAAGTCTCCGGGGCCAACGTCCTGACTTTC; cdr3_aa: CASSQVSGANVLTF
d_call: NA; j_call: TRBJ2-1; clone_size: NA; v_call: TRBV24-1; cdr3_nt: TGTGCCACCAGTGACCCCTTAAGAGTCAATGAGCAGTTCTTC; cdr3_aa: CATSDPLRVNEQFF
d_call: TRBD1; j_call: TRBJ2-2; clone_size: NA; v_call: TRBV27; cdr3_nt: TGTGCCAGCAGTTCGGATATTGGGACAGGGTCAGAGGAGCTGTTTTTT; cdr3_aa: CASSSDIGTGSEELFF
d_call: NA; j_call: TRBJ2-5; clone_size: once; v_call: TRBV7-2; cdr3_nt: TGTGCCAGCAGCTTTCAGGGATCCGCAGAGACCCAGTACTTC; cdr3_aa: CASSFQGSAETQYF
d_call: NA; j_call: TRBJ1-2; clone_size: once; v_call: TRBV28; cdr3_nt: TGTGCCAGCAGTTTAACAGGGATGAACTATGGCTACACCTTC; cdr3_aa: CASSLTGMNYGYTF
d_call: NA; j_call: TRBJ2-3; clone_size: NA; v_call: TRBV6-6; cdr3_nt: TGTGCCAGCAGGGAGACAGATACGCAGTATTTT; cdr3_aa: CASRETDTQYF
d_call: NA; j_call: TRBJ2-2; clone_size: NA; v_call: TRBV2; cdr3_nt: TGTGCCAGCGGCGGAGGGCGGAACACCGGGGAGCTGTTTTTT; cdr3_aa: CASGGGRNTGELFF
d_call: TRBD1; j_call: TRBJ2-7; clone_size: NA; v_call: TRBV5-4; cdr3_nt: TGTGCCAGCAGCTCGCCGGGACAGGGGGGCGAGCAGTACTTC; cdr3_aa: CASSSPGQGGEQYF
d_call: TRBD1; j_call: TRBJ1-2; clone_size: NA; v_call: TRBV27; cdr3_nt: TGTGCCAGCAGTTTACGACAGGGGGATGGCTACACCTTC; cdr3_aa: CASSLRQGDGYTF
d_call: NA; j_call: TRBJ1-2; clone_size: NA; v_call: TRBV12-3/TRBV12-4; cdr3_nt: TGTGCCAGCAGGAGACAGACCTATGGCTACACCTTC; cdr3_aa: CASRRQTYGYTF
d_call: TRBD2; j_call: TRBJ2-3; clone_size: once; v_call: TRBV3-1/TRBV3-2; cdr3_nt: TGTGCCAGCAGCCAAGTGCTAGCGGGGTCTACGCAGTATTTT; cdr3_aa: CASSQVLAGSTQYF